This TCR beta chain was recorded in a study of radiation and T cells in renal cell carcinoma (dated by TCRdb to 2018 to 2020). For the study in its entirety: A total of some 55 samples underwent TCR beta sequencing, made up of roughly 26 tumors and about 27 peripheral blood samples. Across all 53 samples, over 4,000,000 unique CDR3 nucleotide sequences encoding roughly 2,800,000 unique CDR3 amino acid sequences were identified. The last blood draw happened 4 weeks after radiation, timed to coincide with nephrectomy. Broader findings and caveats from the paper: Because pretreatment tumor biopsies were not available, the baseline intratumoral presence of clonotypes could not be determined. Effects of radiation dose or scheduling on the TCR repertoire could not be addressed with the single-armed trial design. An increase in top tumor clonotypes in blood was observed from baseline to 2 weeks post-radiation, followed by contraction by 4 weeks, which was taken to suggest transient expansion of tumor-resident clones. Tracking of blood repertoire dynamics stopped at approximately 4 weeks after treatment, with no follow-up past that point.

The count of this clone is one. It has no known antigen specificity. No much larger clone exists at a distance of one base, and base qualities are not known. TCR beta libraries were generated from genomic DNA with the immunoSEQ kit, following the manufacturer's recommendations. To prepare the libraries, a first multiplex PCR with proprietary primers was run, followed by a second PCR that added unique barcodes, and a bead cleanup was done after each round. A kit-provided positive control reaction and a negative control reaction were included in every sample batch. The final libraries underwent checking on an Agilent 4200 TapeStation D1000 ScreenTape, volumetric pooling, and quantification by qPCR. Sequencing was performed on an Illumina NextSeq500 with a MidOutput 150-cycle cartridge, and 156 Read1 and 15 Index1 cycles were run with kit custom primers. The pooled library was loaded at 0.75 to 1 pM, and roughly 18% PhiX control was spiked in. As for the original processing: Vendor-processed data were analyzed in R, and a clonotype was defined as all T cells sharing the same CDR3 nucleotide sequence. For clone abundance analyses, frequencies were normalized to the 10,000 most abundant clones in each sample. Public T cell clones, averaging fewer than five per sample, were removed before analysis. Tumor-enriched and baseline blood-enriched clonotypes were defined by at least a 32-fold difference in abundance between compartments. A beta-binomial differential abundance model was used to identify clonotypes that expanded or contracted between blood time points. The Baroni-Urbani and Buser coefficient was used to measure tumor-blood repertoire similarity, and groups were compared with two-tailed Wilcoxon tests in R. The immuneACCESS repertoire file appears here via TCRdb, limited to in-frame rearrangements. These files lack a portion of the clones; in checked studies, under half of the deficit traces to unresolved V genes, and the cause of the others is not known. The V and J calls and clone size come from that table; D and trimming were worked out from the DNA. In all, the sample holds over 90,000 clones, and 84% of those were seen once. The ten largest clones add up to approximately 7.3% of the sample.

This sample's time point label indicates: blood 4 weeks post-SBRT, at nephrectomy. Per the publication, the treatment or condition label means: 15 Gy SBRT to primary tumor, nephrectomy 4 weeks later. The samples were drawn from a clinical trial, where primary renal cell carcinomas were treated with 15 Gy of stereotactic body radiation therapy and then removed by nephrectomy 4 weeks afterward. To follow tumor-enriched clonotypes, serial peripheral blood was collected from radiation-treated patients at baseline and at 2 weeks and 4 weeks after SBRT. Every patient had renal cell carcinoma of clear cell pathology. The QIAamp DNA Blood Mini Kit (Qiagen) was used to prepare genomic DNA for TCR sequencing. Samples were included in the analyses only if all quality control checks were passed. Sequenced here: blood, sampled from a patient whose treatment included radiotherapy and nephrectomy. This receptor was identified in a man aged 55 to 70 with renal cell carcinoma.

The CDR3 reads CASSPLAGVEETQYF. DNA sequence: TGCGCCAGCAGCCCGCTAGCGGGAGTGGAAGAGACCCAGTACTTC. The chain is encoded by TRBV5-1 joined to TRBJ2-5, and TRBD2 aligns with 10 junction nucleotides. The germline V end is reduced by 4 bases and the J end by 3 bases; junction bases left unmatched: 6. Sequences SGHRS (CDR1) and YFSETQ (CDR2) are obtained from the germline V gene. Inclusive of the bounding cysteine and phenylalanine, the CDR3 is 15 residues long. CDR3 DNA only is kept here, 45 bases in frame from base 1.